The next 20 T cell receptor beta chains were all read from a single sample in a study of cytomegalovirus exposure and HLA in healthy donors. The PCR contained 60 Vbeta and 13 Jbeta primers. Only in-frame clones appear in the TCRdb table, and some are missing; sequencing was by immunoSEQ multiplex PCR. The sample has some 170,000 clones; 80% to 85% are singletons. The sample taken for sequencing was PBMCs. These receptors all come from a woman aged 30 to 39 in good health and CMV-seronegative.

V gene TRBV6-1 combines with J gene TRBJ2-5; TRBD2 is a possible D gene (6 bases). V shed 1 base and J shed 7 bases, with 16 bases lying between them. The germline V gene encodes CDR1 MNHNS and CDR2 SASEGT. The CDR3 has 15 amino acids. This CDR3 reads CASSEDSGPVSTQYF. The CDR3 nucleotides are TGTGCCAGCAGTGAAGATAGCGGACCCGTTTCGACCCAGTACTTC.

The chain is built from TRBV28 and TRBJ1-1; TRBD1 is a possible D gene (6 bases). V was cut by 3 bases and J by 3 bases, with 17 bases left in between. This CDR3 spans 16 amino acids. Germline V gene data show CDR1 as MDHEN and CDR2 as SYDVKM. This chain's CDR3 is CASSFPSTGMDTEAFF. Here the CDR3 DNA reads TGTGCCAGCAGTTTTCCTTCAACAGGGATGGACACTGAAGCTTTCTTT.

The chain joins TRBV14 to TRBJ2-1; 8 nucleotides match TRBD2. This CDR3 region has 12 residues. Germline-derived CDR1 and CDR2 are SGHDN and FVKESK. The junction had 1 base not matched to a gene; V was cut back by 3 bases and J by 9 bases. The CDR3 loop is CASSHSGVEQFF. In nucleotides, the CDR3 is TGTGCCAGCAGCCATAGCGGGGTTGAGCAGTTCTTC.

CDR3 DNA sequence: TGTGCCAGCAGCCGACAGGGCTCCTACGAGCAGTACTTC. As protein: CASSRQGSYEQYF. This chain connects TRBV5-4 to TRBJ2-7; 7 nucleotides line up with TRBD1. V lost 4 bases and J lost 0; bases outside the gene matches: 1. Germline CDR1 reads SGHNT; CDR2 reads YYREEE (reference sequence). This CDR3 is 13 amino acids long.

The CDR3 sequence is CASSPRGLYGYTF. The CDR3 DNA sequence: TGTGCCAGCAGTCCACGGGGACTATATGGCTACACCTTC. The chain couples TRBV6-5 to TRBJ1-2; possibly TRBD1 for D (5 bases). Trimming cost V 5 bases and J 5 bases, with 12 bases left between them. Germline lookup yields CDR1 MNHEY and CDR2 SVGAGI. This CDR3 region has 13 residues.

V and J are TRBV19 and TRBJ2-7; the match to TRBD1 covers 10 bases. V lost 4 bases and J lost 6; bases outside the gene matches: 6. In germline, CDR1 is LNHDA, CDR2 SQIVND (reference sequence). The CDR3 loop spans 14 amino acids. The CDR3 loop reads CASSRQGARREQYF. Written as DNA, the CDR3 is TGTGCCAGTAGTAGACAGGGGGCGAGGCGCGAGCAGTACTTC.

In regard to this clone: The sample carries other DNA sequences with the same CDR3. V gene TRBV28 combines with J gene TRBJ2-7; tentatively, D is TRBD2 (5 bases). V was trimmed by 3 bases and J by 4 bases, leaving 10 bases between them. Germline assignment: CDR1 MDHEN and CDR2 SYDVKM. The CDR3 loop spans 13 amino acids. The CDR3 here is CASSLPGSYEQYF. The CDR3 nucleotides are TGTGCCAGCAGTTTGCCGGGGTCTTACGAGCAGTACTTC.

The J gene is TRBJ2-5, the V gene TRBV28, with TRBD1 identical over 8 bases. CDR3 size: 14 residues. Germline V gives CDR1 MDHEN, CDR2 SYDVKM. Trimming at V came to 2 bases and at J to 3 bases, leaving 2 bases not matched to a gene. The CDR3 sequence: CASSLTGGKETQYF. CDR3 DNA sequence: TGTGCCAGCAGTTTAACAGGGGGAAAAGAGACCCAGTACTTC.

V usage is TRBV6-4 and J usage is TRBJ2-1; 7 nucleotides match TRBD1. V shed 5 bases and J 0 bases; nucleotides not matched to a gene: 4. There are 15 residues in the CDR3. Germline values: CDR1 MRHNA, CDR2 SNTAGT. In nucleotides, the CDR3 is TGTGCCAGCAGTCCCCGGGACAGCTCCTACAATGAGCAGTTCTTC. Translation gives CASSPRDSSYNEQFF.

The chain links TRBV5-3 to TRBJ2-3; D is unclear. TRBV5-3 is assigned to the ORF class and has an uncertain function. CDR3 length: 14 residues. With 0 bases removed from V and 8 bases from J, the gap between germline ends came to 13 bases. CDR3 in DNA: TGTGCCAGAAGCTTGGCTGGATCTGCAGGTACGCAGTATTTT. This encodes CARSLAGSAGTQYF.

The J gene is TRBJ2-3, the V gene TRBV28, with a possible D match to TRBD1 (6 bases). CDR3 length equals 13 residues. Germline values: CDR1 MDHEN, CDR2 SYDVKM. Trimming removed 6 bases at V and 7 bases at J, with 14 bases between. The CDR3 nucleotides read TGTGCCAGCAGGATGACAGGAGTGAATACGCAGTATTTT. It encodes CASRMTGVNTQYF.

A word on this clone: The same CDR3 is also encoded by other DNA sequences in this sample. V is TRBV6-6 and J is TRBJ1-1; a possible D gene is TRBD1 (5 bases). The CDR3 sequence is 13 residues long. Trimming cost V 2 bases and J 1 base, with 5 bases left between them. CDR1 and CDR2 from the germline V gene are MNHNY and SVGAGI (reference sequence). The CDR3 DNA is TGTGCCAGCAGTTACGGACAGAACACTGAAGCTTTCTTT. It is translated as CASSYGQNTEAFF.

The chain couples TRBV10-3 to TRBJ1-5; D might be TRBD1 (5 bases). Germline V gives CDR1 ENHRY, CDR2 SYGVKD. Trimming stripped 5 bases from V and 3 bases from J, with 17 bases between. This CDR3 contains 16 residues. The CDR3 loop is CAISSGGGLNNQPQHF. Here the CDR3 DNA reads TGTGCCATCAGTTCCGGGGGGGGACTGAACAATCAGCCCCAGCATTTT.

The CDR3: CASSLVYLQDSYEQYF. In nucleotides, the CDR3 is TGCGCCAGCAGCTTGGTATATCTACAGGACTCCTACGAGCAGTACTTC. V and J are TRBV5-1 and TRBJ2-7, with D maybe TRBD1 (5 bases). In germline, CDR1 is SGHRS, CDR2 YFSETQ. The CDR3 has 16 amino acids. V was clipped by 0 bases and J by 0 bases, with 13 bases between them.

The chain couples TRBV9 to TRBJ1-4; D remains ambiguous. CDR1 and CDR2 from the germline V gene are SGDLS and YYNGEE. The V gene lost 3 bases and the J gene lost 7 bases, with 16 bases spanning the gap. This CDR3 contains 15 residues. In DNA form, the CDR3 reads TGTGCCAGCAGCGCCTCCGGGGTTTTAGGTGAAAAACTGTTTTTT. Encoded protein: CASSASGVLGEKLFF.

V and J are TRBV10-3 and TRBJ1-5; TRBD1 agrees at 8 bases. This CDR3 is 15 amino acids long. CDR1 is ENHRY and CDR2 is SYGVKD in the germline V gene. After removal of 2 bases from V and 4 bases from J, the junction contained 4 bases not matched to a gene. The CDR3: CAISELDRVNQPQHF. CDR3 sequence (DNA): TGTGCCATCAGTGAGCTGGACAGGGTGAATCAGCCCCAGCATTTT.

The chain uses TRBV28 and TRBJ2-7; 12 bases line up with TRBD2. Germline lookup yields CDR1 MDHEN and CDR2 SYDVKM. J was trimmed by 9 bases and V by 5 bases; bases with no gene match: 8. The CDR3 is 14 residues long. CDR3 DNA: TGTGCCAGCAGTCTTCGGACTAGCGGGGCCGGGCAGTACTTC. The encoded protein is CASSLRTSGAGQYF.

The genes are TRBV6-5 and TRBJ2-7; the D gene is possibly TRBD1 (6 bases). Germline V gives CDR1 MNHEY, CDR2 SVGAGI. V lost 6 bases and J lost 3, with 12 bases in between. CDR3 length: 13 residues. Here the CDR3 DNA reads TGTGCCAGCAGCCCGAACAGGGACTACGAGCAGTACTTC. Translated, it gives CASSPNRDYEQYF.

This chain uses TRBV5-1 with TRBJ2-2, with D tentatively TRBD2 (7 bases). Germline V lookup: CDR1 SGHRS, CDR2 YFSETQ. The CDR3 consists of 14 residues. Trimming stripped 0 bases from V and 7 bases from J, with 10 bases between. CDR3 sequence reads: CASSLDREGGELFF. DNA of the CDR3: TGCGCCAGCAGCTTGGACAGGGAGGGCGGGGAGCTGTTTTTT. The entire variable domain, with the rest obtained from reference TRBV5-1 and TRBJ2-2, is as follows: KAGVTQTPRYLIKTRGQQVTLSCSPISGHRSVSWYQQTPGQGLQFLFEYFSETQRNKGNFPGRFSGRQFSNSRSEMNVSTLELGDSALYLCASSLDREGGELFFGEGSRLTVL.

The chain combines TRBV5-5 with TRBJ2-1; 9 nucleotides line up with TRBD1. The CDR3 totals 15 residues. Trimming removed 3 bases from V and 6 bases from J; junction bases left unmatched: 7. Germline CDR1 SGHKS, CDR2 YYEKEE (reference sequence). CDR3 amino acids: CASSSSGQGINEQFF. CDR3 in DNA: TGTGCCAGCAGCTCATCGGGACAGGGAATCAATGAGCAGTTCTTC.